This note documents a single TCR beta chain sequence. What it binds is unknown. V lost 2 bases, J lost 0 bases, and 14 bases lay in between. This CDR3 has 17 amino acids. Germline V gene data show CDR1 as MGHDK and CDR2 as SYGVNS. The sample is drawn from a study of T cell responses to AZD1222 COVID-19 vaccine. Broader study findings: CD4 TCRs covered the whole spike, strongest at regions 160-218 and 743-854.

Libraries were prepared by immunoSEQ multiplex PCR; TCRdb keeps only in-frame clonotypes and omits some of them. This repertoire shows some 130,000 clones, 85% to 90% found once; its top ten account for around 22%. The sequences come from peripheral blood, collected on day 0 of AZD1222 vaccination. The sequence was collected from an adult in good health. The chain combines TRBV25-1 with TRBJ1-3, with D perhaps TRBD1 (6 bases). The DNA for the CDR3 is TGTGCCAGCAGTGAAGCGGGGGCGGCTATCTCTGGAAACACCATATATTTT. Encoded protein: CASSEAGAAISGNTIYF.